This T cell receptor (beta chain) is drawn from a study of OX40 agonist ivuxolimab in advanced cancers. Looking at the study overall: Antecedent anti-PD-1, anti-PD-L1 or anti-CTLA-4 therapy was permissible, with around 40% having received some. One hepatocellular carcinoma and a couple of cutaneous melanoma patients partially responded.

Study conclusions and caveats: Average numbers of expanded clones were greater in CD8+ T cells than in CD4+.

Germline V gene data show CDR1 as LNHNV and CDR2 as YYDKDF (reference sequence). This CDR3 is built from 15 residues. Trimming stripped 0 bases from V and 0 bases from J, with 6 bases between. Turning to this clone: The antigen is unknown.

Sequencing used immunoSEQ multiplex PCR; TCRdb keeps in-frame clones, though not all of them. This table holds some 50,000 clones, around nine tenths found once. The source was CD4+ or CD8+ T cells sorted from blood, collected in a trial of the OX40 agonist ivuxolimab. The TCR comes from an adult with an advanced solid tumor such as melanoma, head and neck, liver or kidney cancer. This chain connects TRBV15 to TRBJ1-3, with D hard to call. CDR3 region: CATSRDQHSGNTIYF. Here the CDR3 DNA reads TGTGCCACCAGCAGAGATCAGCACTCTGGAAACACCATATATTTT. The variable domain in full, completed from reference TRBV15 and TRBJ1-3, reads DAMVIQNPRYQVTQFGKPVTLSCSQTLNHNVMYWYQQKSSQAPKLLFHYYDKDFNNEADTPDNFQSRRPNTSFCFLDIRSPGLGDTAMYLCATSRDQHSGNTIYFGEGSWLTVV.